This T cell receptor (beta chain) was identified in a study of neurological immune-mediated disorders. It was from 2 million PBMCs stored at -80 C that the unsorted libraries were obtained. One entry per CDR3 protein results from TCRdb running MiXCR on the 5' RACE reads. This table has 20,000 to 25,000 distinct CDR3 sequences, around 15% appearing once. Only a few counts were recorded for this clonotype. The CDR3 runs 11 residues. V gave up 7 bases and J gave up 5 bases, with 6 bases separating them. Germline CDR1 reads MRHNA; CDR2 reads SNTAGT. V gene TRBV6-4 combines with J gene TRBJ2-1; D unresolved. The sample comprised PBMCs. The sequence derives from a female donor with HTLV-1-associated myelopathy (HAM/TSP). The CDR3: CASMNDNEQFF. Written as DNA, the CDR3 is TGTGCCAGCATGAACGACAATGAGCAGTTCTTC.